Described below is a single T cell receptor (beta chain) sequence and its context. These data belong to a study of blood T cell repertoires in COVID-19. As handled by the study authors: The assay estimated nucleated cells by amplifying reference gene primers. The data were produced by immunoSEQ multiplex PCR, yet TCRdb's version contains in-frame clones alone and is incomplete. V and J calls and clone size follow that table, whereas D and trimming were derived from the DNA. This table has over 250,000 clones, roughly nine tenths appearing once. Germline values: CDR1 SGDLS, CDR2 YYNGEE. The junction had 5 bases not matched to a gene; V was cut back by 1 base and J by 4 bases. The CDR3 length is 15 residues.

The chain joins TRBV9 to TRBJ2-3; 8 bases align to TRBD2. The sequence derives from a man between 60 and 70 years old who had recovered from COVID-19. The specimen was peripheral blood. The CDR3 DNA reads TGTGCCAGCAGCGTATCCGGGGGGGTGGCAGATACGCAGTATTTT. It translates to CASSVSGGVADTQYF.